These T cell receptor beta chains were read from a single sample in a study of early T cells in non-severe SARS-CoV-2 infection. TCRdb redid the calling of the 5' RACE reads with MiXCR, one entry per CDR3 protein. In the table there are tens of thousands of distinct CDR3 sequences, roughly 5.3% of which are singletons. Sample: whole blood. The receptor set was obtained from an adult who was a healthcare worker with PCR-confirmed SARS-CoV-2 infection or an uninfected control (not recorded which). Each CDR3 is given with its conserved first and last residue.

>TRBV5-1
CASTTLAGGRGEQYF
>TRBV6-6
CASNPVGLAGTTQYF
>TRBV7-9
CASSSTGGGTDTQYF
>TRBV7-9
CASSSGGGEQYF
>TRBV12-3/TRBV12-4
CASTRTGTRATEAFF
>TRBV6-6
CASSSYIGASRASSYNSPLHF
>TRBV14
CASSQGRSTDTQYF
>TRBV7-9
CAGARGEGFRGYTF
>TRBV5-1
CASSLSGTGRIRVGYTF
>TRBV5-4
CASSLENSRYEQYF
>TRBV5-5
CASSLPPAEAFF
>TRBV6-5
CASSKRLGSYNEQFF
>TRBV5-1
CASSLRTVLSGELFF
>TRBV7-3
CASSPWDSLTSGANVLTF
>TRBV28
CASTSTDTQYF
>TRBV20-1
CSARRGSTNEKLFF
>TRBV13
CASSPETGGGDIQYF
>TRBV7-2
CASNRPGQGYSSYNSPLHF
>TRBV7-2
CASSPTRGAAYEQYF
>TRBV7-6
CASRPTGLGGELFF
>TRBV7-9
CARAGTGDTGELFF
>TRBV18
CASSPSNQPQHF
>TRBV6-1
CASSRSQGSTEAFF
>TRBV20-1
CSARDQGTSGDKQFF
>TRBV6-1
CATRDSLSTEAFF
>TRBV20-1
CSAREVGGGFYTEAFF